This T cell receptor beta chain stems from a study of T cell responses to AZD1222 COVID-19 vaccine. Produced via immunoSEQ multiplex PCR; TCRdb's table is partial and in-frame only. The sample contains about 140,000 clones, 85% to 95% of which appear only once. Concerning this clone itself: Antigen unknown.

General study points: Reportedly, nearly half of unique spike TCRs recognized epitopes outside B.1.351/B.1.1.7 mutations. Most donors were white British, females outnumbered males, and clonal diversity was possibly underestimated. Along spike, vaccine-associated CD4 TCRs were found throughout, with dominance at 160-218 and 743-854.

The sample consisted of peripheral blood, taken on day 0 of MenACWY control vaccination. This receptor was obtained from an adult in good health.

CDR3: CASSIKSTGPSDEQYF. The CDR3 DNA is TGTGCCAGCAGCATAAAATCGACAGGGCCCTCAGACGAGCAGTACTTC. The genes are TRBV5-4 and TRBJ2-7; 7 bases map to TRBD1. V shed 4 bases and J 5 bases; nucleotides not matched to a gene: 15. From germline, CDR1 is SGHNT and CDR2 YYREEE (reference sequence). The CDR3 is 16 amino acids.